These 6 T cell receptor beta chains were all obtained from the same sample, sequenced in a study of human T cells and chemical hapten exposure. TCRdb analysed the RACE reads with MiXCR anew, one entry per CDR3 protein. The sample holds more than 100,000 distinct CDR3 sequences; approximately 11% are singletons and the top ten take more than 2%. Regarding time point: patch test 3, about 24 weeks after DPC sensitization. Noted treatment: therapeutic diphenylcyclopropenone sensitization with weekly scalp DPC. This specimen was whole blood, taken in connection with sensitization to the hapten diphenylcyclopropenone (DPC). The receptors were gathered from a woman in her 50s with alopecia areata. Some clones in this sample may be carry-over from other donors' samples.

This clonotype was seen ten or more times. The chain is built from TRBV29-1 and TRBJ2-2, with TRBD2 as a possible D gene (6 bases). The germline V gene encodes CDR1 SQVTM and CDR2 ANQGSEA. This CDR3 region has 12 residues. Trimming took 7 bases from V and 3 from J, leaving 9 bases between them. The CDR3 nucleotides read TGCAGCGGGGGGGAGGACACCGGGGAGCTGTTTTTT. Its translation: CSGGEDTGELFF.

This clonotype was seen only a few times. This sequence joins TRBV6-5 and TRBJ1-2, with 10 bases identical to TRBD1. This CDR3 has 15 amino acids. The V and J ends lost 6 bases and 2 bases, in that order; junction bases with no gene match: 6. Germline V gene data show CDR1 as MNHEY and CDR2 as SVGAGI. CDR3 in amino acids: CASSQGQGRNYGYTF. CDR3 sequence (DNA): TGTGCCAGCAGCCAGGGACAGGGGAGGAACTATGGCTACACCTTC.

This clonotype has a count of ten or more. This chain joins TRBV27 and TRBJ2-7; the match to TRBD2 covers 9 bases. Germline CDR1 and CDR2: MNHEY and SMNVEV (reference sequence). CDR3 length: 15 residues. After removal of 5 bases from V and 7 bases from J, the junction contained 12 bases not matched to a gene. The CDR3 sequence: CASSPQTSGGGEQYF. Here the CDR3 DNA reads TGTGCCAGCAGTCCCCAGACTAGCGGAGGGGGGGAGCAGTACTTC.

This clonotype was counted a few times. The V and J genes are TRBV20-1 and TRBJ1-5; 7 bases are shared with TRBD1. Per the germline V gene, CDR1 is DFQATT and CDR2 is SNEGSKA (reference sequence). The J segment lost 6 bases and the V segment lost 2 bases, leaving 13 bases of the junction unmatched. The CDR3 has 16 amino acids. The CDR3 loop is CSARPLDRVLGQPQHF. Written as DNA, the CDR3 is TGCAGTGCTAGACCTCTCGACAGGGTCTTAGGTCAGCCCCAGCATTTT.

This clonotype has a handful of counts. As DNA, the CDR3 is TGTGCCAGCGGCCGTGGTGGCCGCCACTACGAGCAGTACTTC. Protein product: CASGRGGRHYEQYF. This sequence joins TRBV6-5 and TRBJ2-7; no clear D gene. This CDR3 region has 14 residues. Deletions cut 8 bases from V and 3 bases from J, with 17 bases between. Germline values: CDR1 MNHEY, CDR2 SVGAGI.

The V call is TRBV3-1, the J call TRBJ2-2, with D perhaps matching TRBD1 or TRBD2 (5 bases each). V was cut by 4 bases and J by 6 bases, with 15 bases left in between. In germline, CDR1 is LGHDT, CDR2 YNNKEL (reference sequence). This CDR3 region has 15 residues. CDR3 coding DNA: TGTGCCAGCAGCCCACGGGGACGGGTCGCCGGGGAGCTGTTTTTT. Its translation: CASSPRGRVAGELFF.